The 32 T cell receptor beta chains below all came from one sample that was sequenced in a study of T-cell reconstitution after alpha-beta-depleted transplantation in children (dated by TCRdb to about 2016). Library generation was performed with PCR. The sequencer listed for this sample is Illumina HiSeq 2500. TCR library preparation used molecular barcoding, with unique molecular identifiers applied to normalize quantification of the TCRbeta repertoire. The public sequencing data were trimmed at Q25 with fastp and processed into clonotypes with MiXCR by TCRdb, which kept only in-frame beta chains. Each entry merges the rows of one CDR3 protein and shows their most common DNA and genes. The sample includes around 600,000 distinct CDR3 sequences, with about 10% observed a single time. Around 4% of the sample is taken by the ten largest. The sample here was PBMCs from the stem cell graft donor, taken from the stem cell graft. The receptor source for this set is a human donor who donated a stem cell graft to a child with acute myeloid leukemia.

The count of this clonotype is one. The chain employs TRBV19 and TRBJ1-5; D not certain. Deletions cut 4 bases from V and 2 bases from J, with 18 bases between. The CDR3 consists of 17 residues. Germline V gene sequence: CDR1 LNHDA, CDR2 SQIVND (reference sequence). CDR3 sequence: CASSTRTGGEGNQPQHF. The CDR3 nucleotides read TGTGCCAGTAGTACTCGGACGGGTGGCGAGGGCAATCAGCCCCAGCATTTT.

The rearrangement joins TRBV11-2 to TRBJ2-1; D ambiguous. This CDR3 is 16 amino acids long. Trimming removed 3 bases from V and 7 bases from J, with 19 bases in between. The germline gives CDR1 SGHAT, CDR2 FQNNGV. CDR3 residues: CASSFSSLGVENEQFF. In nucleotides, the CDR3 is TGTGCCAGCAGCTTTTCGTCTCTAGGCGTGGAGAATGAGCAGTTCTTC. Together with reference TRBV11-2 and TRBJ2-1, the CDR3 gives the full variable domain: EAGVAQSPRYKIIEKRQSVAFWCNPISGHATLYWYQQILGQGPKLLIQFQNNGVVDDSQLPKDRFSAERLKGVDSTLKIQPAKLEDSAVYLCASSFSSLGVENEQFFGPGTRLTVL.

This clonotype has only a few counts. This chain links TRBV12-3 or TRBV12-4 with TRBJ1-3; D gene ambiguous. This CDR3 has 14 residues. V lost 7 bases and J 4 bases, leaving 14 bases between the germline ends. The CDR3 bases are TGTGCCAGCACCCCTCTCGATACCGGAAACACCATATATTTT. Translated: CASTPLDTGNTIYF.

This clonotype has at least ten counts. V and J are TRBV5-1 and TRBJ2-1; TRBD1 matches at 9 bases. Germline CDR1 SGHRS, CDR2 YFSETQ. CDR3 length: 14 residues. V lost 0 bases, J lost 6 bases, and 1 base stayed unmatched. CDR3 amino acids: CASSLGTGANEQFF. Here the CDR3 DNA reads TGCGCCAGCAGCTTGGGGACAGGGGCCAATGAGCAGTTCTTC.

This clonotype has a count of ten or more. The J gene is TRBJ2-7, the V gene TRBV3-1; D may be TRBD1 (5 bases). This CDR3 spans 13 amino acids. Looked up from germline, CDR1 is LGHDT and CDR2 is YNNKEL (reference sequence). V was trimmed by 5 bases and J by 7 bases, leaving 15 bases between them. The CDR3 is CASSGVGAREQYF. The CDR3 DNA sequence: TGTGCCAGCAGCGGCGTAGGGGCCCGGGAGCAGTACTTC.

This clonotype was found many times. The chain employs TRBV29-1 and TRBJ2-7; 16 bases are shared with TRBD2. Per the germline V gene, CDR1 is SQVTM and CDR2 is ANQGSEA. The CDR3 has 15 amino acids. V lost 7 bases, J lost 6 bases, and 9 bases stayed unmatched. The CDR3 loop is CSALSGTSGRAEQYF. The CDR3 DNA follows: TGCAGCGCCTTATCAGGGACTAGCGGGAGGGCCGAGCAGTACTTC.

V and J are TRBV7-3 and TRBJ1-6, with D unclear. Trimming took off 5 bases at V and 8 bases at J, with 16 bases between the two ends. The CDR3 is 15 residues long. Germline lookup yields CDR1 SGHTA and CDR2 FQGTGA. As DNA, the CDR3 is TGTGCCAGCAGCCTCAATGGTAGGCTGGATTCACCCCTCCACTTT. Translating gives CASSLNGRLDSPLHF.

This clonotype was seen a few times. The J gene is TRBJ2-1, the V gene TRBV6-1; 9 bases align to TRBD1. This CDR3 spans 16 amino acids. V gave up 5 bases and J gave up 8 bases; unmatched junction bases: 13. CDR1 and CDR2 from the germline V gene are MNHNS and SASEGT. CDR3 in amino acids: CASSTTGTGFLYEQFF. CDR3 nucleotide sequence: TGTGCCAGCAGTACAACCGGGACAGGGTTCTTATATGAGCAGTTCTTC.

The chain joins TRBV12-3 or TRBV12-4 to TRBJ2-1; D ambiguous. This CDR3 is built from 16 residues. V was clipped by 1 base and J by 0 bases, with 10 bases between them. CDR3 sequence: CASSLEGPTSYNEQFF. The CDR3 DNA reads TGTGCCAGCAGTTTAGAAGGTCCCACCTCCTACAATGAGCAGTTCTTC.

The chain has TRBV7-2 and TRBJ1-5, with no clear D. Germline CDR1 SGHTA, CDR2 FQGNSA. The CDR3 is 13 amino acids. The V end lost 6 bases, the J end lost 3 bases, and 9 bases lay between the germline ends. For the CDR3, the DNA is TGTGCCAGCAGTTTCTCCCCCAATCAGCCCCAGCATTTT. Residues: CASSFSPNQPQHF.

This rearrangement joins TRBV5-1 to TRBJ2-1; D not certain. The V gene lost 0 bases and the J gene lost 7 bases, with 8 bases spanning the gap. This CDR3 is built from 13 residues. In germline, CDR1 is SGHRS, CDR2 YFSETQ. The CDR3 region has the DNA TGCGCCAGCAGCTTGGATTCGGCAAATGAGCAGTTCTTC. Translation: CASSLDSANEQFF.

This clonotype was observed a handful of times. The chain links TRBV7-2 to TRBJ1-5; unclear D gene. The V gene's germline CDR1 is SGHTA and CDR2 FQGNSA. V lost 0 bases and J lost 0, with 6 bases in between. This CDR3 has 15 amino acids. The CDR3 loop reads CASSLARNSNQPQHF. The CDR3 coding sequence is TGTGCCAGCAGCTTAGCCAGGAATAGCAATCAGCCCCAGCATTTT.

The genes are TRBV27 and TRBJ2-3; 7 bases align to TRBD1. This CDR3 contains 17 residues. Per the germline V gene, CDR1 is MNHEY and CDR2 is SMNVEV (reference sequence). J was trimmed by 1 base and V by 2 bases; bases with no gene match: 9. The CDR3 DNA reads as TGTGCCAGCAGTTTAGCAGAGACAGGGTTGGGCACAGATACGCAGTATTTT. This codes for CASSLAETGLGTDTQYF.

The chain recombines TRBV20-1 with TRBJ2-5, with 8 bases matching TRBD2. V was clipped by 2 bases and J by 5 bases; unmatched bases: 7. This CDR3 is 14 amino acids long. The germline V gene has CDR1 DFQATT and CDR2 SNEGSKA (reference sequence). The CDR3 DNA reads as TGCAGTGCTAGAACCCCGGGAGGGGCGGAGACCCAGTACTTC. Amino acids: CSARTPGGAETQYF.

This clonotype was detected only a few times. This chain links TRBV27 with TRBJ2-7; D not resolved. V lost 6 bases and J lost 7, with 19 bases in between. Germline V gene data show CDR1 as MNHEY and CDR2 as SMNVEV (reference sequence). The CDR3 totals 14 residues. The CDR3, as DNA: TGTGCCAGCAGCCCTAATCGACCCACTGGGGAGCAGTACTTC. This translates into CASSPNRPTGEQYF.

There are a few counts of this clonotype. The V call is TRBV5-1, the J call TRBJ1-4; D is ambiguous. V dropped 4 bases and J dropped 3 bases, with 7 bases sitting between them. CDR1 and CDR2 from the germline V gene are SGHRS and YFSETQ. The CDR3 length is 13 residues. The CDR3 nucleotides read TGCGCCAGCAGCGGGCCAGCTAATGAAAAACTGTTTTTT. Protein sequence: CASSGPANEKLFF.

Many counts were recorded for this clonotype. The chain links TRBV7-3 to TRBJ2-1, with D hard to call. The CDR3 is 13 amino acids. Trimming left V 4 bases short and J 10 bases short, with 14 bases between. The germline V gene has CDR1 SGHTA and CDR2 FQGTGA. The CDR3 DNA reads TGTGCCAGCAGCTCGCAACTGGGTGGGGAGCAGTTCTTC. Translated, it gives CASSSQLGGEQFF.

J is TRBJ2-7 and V is TRBV28; TRBD2 matches at 10 bases. This CDR3 has 13 amino acids. V was pared by 3 bases and J by 12 bases, with 8 bases of the junction left unmatched. The germline CDR1 and CDR2 sequences are MDHEN and SYDVKM. CDR3 sequence reads: CASSFTTSGKVYF. CDR3 DNA: TGTGCCAGCAGTTTTACAACTAGCGGGAAGGTGTACTTC.

The chain is built from TRBV20-1 and TRBJ1-5; D possibly corresponds to TRBD1 (5 bases). Germline V gene lookup returns CDR1 DFQATT and CDR2 SNEGSKA (reference sequence). V was pared by 1 base and J by 2 bases, with 9 bases between. The CDR3 consists of 14 residues. The CDR3 DNA is TGCAGTGCTAGAGGTGGGACTGGCAATCAGCCCCAGCATTTT. Translation gives CSARGGTGNQPQHF.

CDR3 DNA sequence: TGTGCCAGCTCACCACCGGTGGCAGGGAGATCCTACGAGCAGTACTTC. This codes for CASSPPVAGRSYEQYF. This chain links TRBV18 with TRBJ2-7; D could derive from TRBD1 or TRBD2 (5 bases each). The V end lost 0 bases, the J end lost 1 base, and 13 bases lay between the germline ends. The CDR3 consists of 16 residues. The germline gives CDR1 KGHSH, CDR2 LQKENI.

This clonotype was seen only a few times. CDR3 DNA sequence: TGTGCCAGCAGCTTAGAAGCGGGACCCGCTTCCCAGTACTTC. Its translation is CASSLEAGPASQYF. The chain couples TRBV7-8 to TRBJ2-7, with 7 bases matching TRBD2. The CDR3 contains 14 residues. CDR1 is SGHVS, CDR2 FQNEAQ, per germline. J was trimmed by 10 bases and V by 1 base; bases with no gene match: 10.

In nucleotides, the CDR3 is TGTGCCAGCAGCCAGACAGGGGTTTCTTCACCCCTCCACTTT. It codes for CASSQTGVSSPLHF. The chain carries TRBV9 and TRBJ1-6; 8 bases map to TRBD1. CDR1 SGDLS and CDR2 YYNGEE come from the germline V gene. V dropped 4 bases and J dropped 9; count of bases not matched to a gene: 6. The CDR3 is made up of 14 amino acids. Full variable domain (remainder filled in from reference TRBV9 and TRBJ1-6): DSGVTQTPKHLITATGQRVTLRCSPRSGDLSVYWYQQSLDQGLQFLIQYYNGEERAKGNILERFSAQQFPDLHSELNLSSLELGDSALYFCASSQTGVSSPLHFGNGTRLTVT.

This clonotype showed up just a few times. The genes are TRBV15 and TRBJ2-3; D is possibly TRBD2 (6 bases). Germline loops: CDR1 LNHNV, CDR2 YYDKDF (reference sequence). The CDR3 runs to 17 residues. V was pared by 2 bases and J by 0 bases, with 15 bases between. The CDR3 loop is CATSRSGLATSTDTQYF. The CDR3, as DNA: TGTGCCACCAGCAGAAGTGGGCTAGCGACTAGCACAGATACGCAGTATTTT.

The chain uses TRBV30 and TRBJ1-1; D is undetermined. The V gene lost 3 bases and the J gene lost 4 bases, with 18 bases spanning the gap. The germline gives CDR1 GTSNPN, CDR2 SVGIG (reference sequence). This CDR3 contains 15 residues. CDR3 bases: TGTGCCTGGAGCGAGGGCCACTGGGGAGGCACTGAAGCTTTCTTT. Encoded protein: CAWSEGHWGGTEAFF.

This clonotype was recorded many times. This chain links TRBV15 with TRBJ2-2; TRBD1 agrees at 7 bases. Per germline, CDR1 LNHNV and CDR2 YYDKDF (reference sequence). There are 15 residues in the CDR3. Trimming at V came to 1 base and at J to 2 bases, leaving 1 base not matched to a gene. CDR3 in amino acids: CATSRGDRNTGELFF. CDR3 in DNA: TGTGCCACCAGCAGAGGGGACAGAAACACCGGGGAGCTGTTTTTT.

The chain employs TRBV2 and TRBJ2-1; TRBD2 matches at 11 bases. Per the germline V gene, CDR1 is SNHLY and CDR2 is FYNNEI. Trimming at V came to 6 bases and at J to 0 bases, leaving 16 bases not matched to a gene. The CDR3 totals 20 residues. CDR3 amino acids: CASRGFTSGSTKSSYNEQFF. DNA of the CDR3: TGTGCCAGCAGGGGATTTACTAGCGGGAGTACGAAGAGCTCCTACAATGAGCAGTTCTTC.

This clonotype was seen at least ten times. This chain uses TRBV18 with TRBJ1-2; D not resolved. The CDR3 has 14 amino acids. Trimming shortened V by 4 bases and J by 2 bases, and 11 bases separated the two germline ends. The germline V gene has CDR1 KGHSH and CDR2 LQKENI. The chain's CDR3 is CASSQGELNYGYTF. CDR3 coding DNA: TGTGCCAGCTCACAGGGAGAGCTAAACTATGGCTACACCTTC. The variable domain in full, with the rest retrieved from reference TRBV18 and TRBJ1-2, is NAGVMQNPRHLVRRRGQEARLRCSPMKGHSHVYWYRQLPEEGLKFMVYLQKENIIDESGMPKERFSAEFPKEGPSILRIQQVVRGDSAAYFCASSQGELNYGYTFGSGTRLTVV.

This chain joins TRBV28 and TRBJ1-6; D is ambiguous. V was trimmed by 2 bases and J by 0 bases, leaving 8 bases between them. Germline V CDR1 and CDR2: MDHEN, SYDVKM. This CDR3 contains 16 residues. Written as DNA, the CDR3 is TGTGCCAGCAGTTTACCAGGAACCTCCTATAATTCACCCCTCCACTTT. As protein: CASSLPGTSYNSPLHF.

There are many counts of this clonotype. The genes are TRBV7-2 and TRBJ2-3; no firm D call. Trimming cost V 5 bases and J 11 bases, with 14 bases left between them. Germline CDR1 SGHTA, CDR2 FQGNSA. The CDR3 sequence is 12 residues long. CDR3 amino acids: CASSPPGPGQYF. The CDR3 DNA reads as TGTGCCAGCAGCCCCCCCGGGCCCGGGCAGTATTTT. The variable domain in full, with the rest retrieved from reference TRBV7-2 and TRBJ2-3, is GAGVSQSPSNKVTEKGKDVELRCDPISGHTALYWYRQSLGQGLEFLIYFQGNSAPDKSGLPSDRFSAERTGGSVSTLTIQRTQQEDSAVYLCASSPPGPGQYFGPGTRLTVL.

This clonotype was found many times. The gene calls are TRBV20-1 and TRBJ2-1, with D possibly matching TRBD2 (6 bases). This CDR3 is built from 15 residues. Trimming cost V 6 bases and J 8 bases, with 23 bases left between them. Germline values: CDR1 DFQATT, CDR2 SNEGSKA (reference sequence). CDR3 nucleotides: TGCAGTGCCCTTTCTCCGGGAGATAATTATTATGAGCAGTTCTTC. The encoded protein is CSALSPGDNYYEQFF.

The chain joins TRBV20-1 to TRBJ2-5, with D unclear. The CDR3 runs to 12 residues. The V and J ends lost 5 bases and 1 base respectively, with 8 bases between them. From germline, CDR1 is DFQATT and CDR2 SNEGSKA (reference sequence). CDR3 residues: CSAPLSQETQYF. The CDR3 region has the DNA TGCAGTGCTCCCCTAAGCCAAGAGACCCAGTACTTC.

The sample holds many counts of this clonotype. V and J are TRBV6-5 and TRBJ1-5; no reliable D call. The germline V and J ends were trimmed by 4 bases and 5 bases, with 9 bases remaining between them. The CDR3 length is 13 residues. The germline V gene has CDR1 MNHEY and CDR2 SVGAGI. CDR3 sequence (DNA): TGTGCCAGCAGTTCGGGGTCCTATCAGCCCCAGCATTTT. Translation gives CASSSGSYQPQHF.